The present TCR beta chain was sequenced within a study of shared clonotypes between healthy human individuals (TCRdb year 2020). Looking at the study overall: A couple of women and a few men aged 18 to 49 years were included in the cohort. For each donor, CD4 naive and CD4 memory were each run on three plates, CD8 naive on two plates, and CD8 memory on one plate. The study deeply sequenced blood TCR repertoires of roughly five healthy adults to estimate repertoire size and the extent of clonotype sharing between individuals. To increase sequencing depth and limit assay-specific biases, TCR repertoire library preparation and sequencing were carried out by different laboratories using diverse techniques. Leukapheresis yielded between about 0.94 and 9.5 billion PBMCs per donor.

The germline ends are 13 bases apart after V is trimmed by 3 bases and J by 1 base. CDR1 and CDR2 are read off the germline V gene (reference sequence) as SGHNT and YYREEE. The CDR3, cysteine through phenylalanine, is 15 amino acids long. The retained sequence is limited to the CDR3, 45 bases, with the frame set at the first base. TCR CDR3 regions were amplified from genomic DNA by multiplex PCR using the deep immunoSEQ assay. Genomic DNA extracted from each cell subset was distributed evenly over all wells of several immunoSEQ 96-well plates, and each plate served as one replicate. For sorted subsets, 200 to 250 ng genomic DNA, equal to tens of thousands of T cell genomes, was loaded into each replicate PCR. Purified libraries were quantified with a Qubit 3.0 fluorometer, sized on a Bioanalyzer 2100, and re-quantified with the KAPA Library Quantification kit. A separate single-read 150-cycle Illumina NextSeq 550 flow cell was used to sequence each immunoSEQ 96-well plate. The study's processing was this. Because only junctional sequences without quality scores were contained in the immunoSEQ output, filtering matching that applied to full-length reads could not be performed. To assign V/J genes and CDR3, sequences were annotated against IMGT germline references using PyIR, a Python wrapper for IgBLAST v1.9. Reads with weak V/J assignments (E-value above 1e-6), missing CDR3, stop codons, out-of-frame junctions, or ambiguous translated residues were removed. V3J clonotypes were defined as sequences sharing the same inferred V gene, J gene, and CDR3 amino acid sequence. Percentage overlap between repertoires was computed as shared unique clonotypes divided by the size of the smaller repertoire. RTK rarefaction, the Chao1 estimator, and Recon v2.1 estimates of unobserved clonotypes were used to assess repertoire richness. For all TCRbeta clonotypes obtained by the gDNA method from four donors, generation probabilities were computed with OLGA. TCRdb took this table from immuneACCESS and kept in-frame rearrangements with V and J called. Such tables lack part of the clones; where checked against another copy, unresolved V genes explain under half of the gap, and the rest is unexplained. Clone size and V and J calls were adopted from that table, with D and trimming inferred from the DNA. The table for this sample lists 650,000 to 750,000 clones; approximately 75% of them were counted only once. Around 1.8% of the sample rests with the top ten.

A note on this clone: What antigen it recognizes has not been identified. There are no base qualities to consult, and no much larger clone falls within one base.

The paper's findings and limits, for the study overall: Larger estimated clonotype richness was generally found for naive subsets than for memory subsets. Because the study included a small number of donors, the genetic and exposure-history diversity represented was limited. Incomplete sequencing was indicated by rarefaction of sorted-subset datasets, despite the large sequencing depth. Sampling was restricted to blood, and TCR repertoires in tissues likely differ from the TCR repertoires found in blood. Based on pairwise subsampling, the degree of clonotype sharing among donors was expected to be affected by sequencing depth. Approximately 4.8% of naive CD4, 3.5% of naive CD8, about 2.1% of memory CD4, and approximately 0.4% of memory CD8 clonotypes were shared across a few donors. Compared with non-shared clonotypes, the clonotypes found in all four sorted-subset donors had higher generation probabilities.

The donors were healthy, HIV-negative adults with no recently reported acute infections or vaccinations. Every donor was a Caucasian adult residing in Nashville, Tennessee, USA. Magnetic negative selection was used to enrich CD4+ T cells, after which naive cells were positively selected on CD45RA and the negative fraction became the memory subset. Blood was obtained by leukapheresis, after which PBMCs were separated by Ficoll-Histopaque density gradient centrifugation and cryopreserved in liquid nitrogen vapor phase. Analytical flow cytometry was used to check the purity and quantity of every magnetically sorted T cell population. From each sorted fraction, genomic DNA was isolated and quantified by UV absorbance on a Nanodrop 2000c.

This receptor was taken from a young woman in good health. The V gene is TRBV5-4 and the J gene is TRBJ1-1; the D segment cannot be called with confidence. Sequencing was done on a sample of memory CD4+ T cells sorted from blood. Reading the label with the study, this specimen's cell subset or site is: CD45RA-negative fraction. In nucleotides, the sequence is TGTGCCAGCAGCTCCCCCACTCAGGCGAACACTGAAGCTTTCTTT. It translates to CASSSPTQANTEAFF.